These T cell receptor beta chains were read from a single sample in a study of human T cells and chemical hapten exposure. TCRdb re-called the RACE reads through MiXCR, storing one row per CDR3 protein. The sample includes 340,000 or so distinct CDR3 sequences, roughly 6.9% seen only once; the top ten take 7.5% to 8.5%. The sequences come from whole blood, collected in connection with sensitization to the hapten diphenylcyclopropenone (DPC). The receptor set was obtained from a woman younger than 30 with alopecia areata. Some clones in this sample may be carry-over from other donors' samples. Each CDR3 is given with its conserved first and last residue. The order of the fields is J gene, V gene, clone size, D gene, CDR3 DNA, CDR3 protein. A D gene is named only where the DNA matches it firmly. Size is omitted from some rows. Given values are once, few, many or a class for expanded clones.

>TRBJ2-5|TRBV12-3/TRBV12-4|few|.
TGTGCCAGCAGCCCACGGGGAAGAGGGGAGACCCAGTACTTC
CASSPRGRGETQYF
>TRBJ1-5|TRBV5-4|few|.
TGTGCCAGCAGCTTAGACGGCCATCAGCCCCAGCATTTT
CASSLDGHQPQHF
>TRBJ2-2|TRBV27|few|TRBD2
TGTGCCAGCGGGACTAGCGCCGGGGAGCTGTTTTTT
CASGTSAGELFF
>TRBJ2-3|TRBV7-6|many|.
TGTGCCAGCAGCTTAGGGCTGGGCGGTACAGATACGCAGTATTTT
CASSLGLGGTDTQYF
>TRBJ1-1|TRBV28|many|.
TGTGCCAGCAGCCTTGGTAGGAAGACTGAAGCTTTCTTT
CASSLGRKTEAFF
>TRBJ1-1|TRBV7-6|few|TRBD1
TGTGCCAGCAGCTTAGATAACAGGGGGAAGGCTTTCTTT
CASSLDNRGKAFF
>TRBJ2-7|TRBV27|.|.
TGTGCCAGCAGTATAAACGGGGGCGAGCAGTACTTC
CASSINGGEQYF
>TRBJ2-2|TRBV6-5|few|TRBD1
TGTGCCAGCAGCCGGGACAGGGATCGAACGAACACCGGGGAGCTGTTTTTT
CASSRDRDRTNTGELFF
>TRBJ1-2|TRBV6-2/TRBV6-3|few|TRBD1
TGTGCCAGCAGTTACTCCAAAGGGACAGCTAACTATGGCTACACCTTC
CASSYSKGTANYGYTF
>TRBJ1-2|TRBV6-1|many|.
TGTGCCAGCAGGCGTGGGATGCAAGGCTACACCTTC
CASRRGMQGYTF
>TRBJ1-5|TRBV27|.|.
TGTGCCAGCGGGGGGTTTAATCAGCCCCAGCATTTT
CASGGFNQPQHF
>TRBJ2-4|TRBV3-1|few|.
TGTGCCAGCAGCCAAGATTTCCGGACTCGGGAGTACTTC
CASSQDFRTREYF
>TRBJ2-7|TRBV29-1|.|.
TGCAGCGGTGGAGGGGTCTACGAGCAGTACTTC
CSGGGVYEQYF
>TRBJ1-5|TRBV20-1|many|.
TGCAGTGCTCGTCGAAGGGCTGGCAATCAGCCCCAGCATTTT
CSARRRAGNQPQHF
>TRBJ2-3|TRBV28|.|.
TGTGCCAGCAGTTTATTTATTTTCACAGATACGCAGTATTTT
CASSLFIFTDTQYF
>TRBJ2-7|TRBV18|few|TRBD1
TGTGCCAGCTCGCGGACAGGGGACGAGCAGTACTTC
CASSRTGDEQYF
>TRBJ2-7|TRBV28|many|.
TGTGCCAGCAGTCAGGATGAGCGAGGGCAGTACTTC
CASSQDERGQYF
>TRBJ2-3|TRBV20-1|many|.
TGCAGCGCCTCCAGGCTAGCGGCAGGGGCAGATACGCAGTATTTT
CSASRLAAGADTQYF
>TRBJ1-6|TRBV27|.|.
TGTGCCAGCAGTTTATCAGCCCGGTATTCACCCCTCCACTTT
CASSLSARYSPLHF
>TRBJ1-1|TRBV20-1|.|.
TGCAGTGCTAGCTTTCAGATGGACACTGAAGCTTTCTTT
CSASFQMDTEAFF
>TRBJ2-6|TRBV12-3/TRBV12-4|few|TRBD1
TGTGCCAGCATGGTGGGACAGGGAGGATCTGGGGCCAACGTCCTGACTTTC
CASMVGQGGSGANVLTF
>TRBJ2-5|TRBV5-4|many|TRBD2
TGTGCCACCCGACTAGCGGGAAAAGAGACCCAGTACTTC
CATRLAGKETQYF
>TRBJ2-3|TRBV4-1|many|.
TGCGCCAGCAGCCCCCGGGCCCAGACACTAACAGATACGCAGTATTTT
CASSPRAQTLTDTQYF
>TRBJ1-1|TRBV6-5|.|TRBD1
TGTGCCAGTGGGACAGGGAAAAATACTGAAGCTTTCTTT
CASGTGKNTEAFF
>TRBJ2-7|TRBV6-6|few|.
TGTGCCAGCAGTTCCCCGGCGGCAGCTACCTACGAGCAGTACTTC
CASSSPAAATYEQYF
>TRBJ2-5|TRBV27|many|.
TGTGCCAGCAGTCCGACGGTCCAAGAGACCCAGTACTTC
CASSPTVQETQYF
>TRBJ2-3|TRBV3-1|few|.
TGTGCCAGCAACTACGGGACACGGGACACAGATACGCAGTATTTT
CASNYGTRDTDTQYF
>TRBJ2-7|TRBV3-1|many|.
TGTGCCAGCAGCCAAGATCCTGGGGCAGGGGTCGTACCCTACGAGCAGTACTTC
CASSQDPGAGVVPYEQYF
>TRBJ2-7|TRBV20-1|many|.
TGCAGTGCTAGAGACCCAGGAACCTACGAGCAGTACTTC
CSARDPGTYEQYF
>TRBJ1-5|TRBV4-1|few|TRBD1
TGCGCCAGCAGACAGGGGCTTCAATATAGCAATCAGCCCCAGCATTTT
CASRQGLQYSNQPQHF
>TRBJ1-1|TRBV29-1|few|TRBD1
TGCAGCGTTGGATACAGGGGTGTCATGAACACTGAAGCTTTCTTT
CSVGYRGVMNTEAFF
>TRBJ1-1|TRBV5-4|few|.
TGTGCCAGCAGCTTAGTCAGGGGAAGCGAGACTGAAGCTTTCTTT
CASSLVRGSETEAFF
>TRBJ1-5|TRBV6-5|.|.
TGTGCCAGCAGCCCTTGGGGGGGGGCGCGGGGACAGCCCCAGCATTTT
CASSPWGGARGQPQHF